Below, 23 T cell receptor beta chains from the same sample are listed, as sequenced in a study of blood T cell repertoires in COVID-19. Here immunoSEQ multiplex PCR was the method, and the copy in TCRdb shows in-frame clones only, minus some. This sample yields roughly 570,000 clones, of which 85% to 90% are seen a single time; roughly 8% belongs to the top ten. The specimen sequenced was peripheral blood. The receptors stem from a woman between 50 and 59 years old with COVID-19, enrolled during active disease.

This chain links TRBV2 with TRBJ2-7, with D possibly being TRBD1 (6 bases). Germline V gene data show CDR1 as SNHLY and CDR2 as FYNNEI. This CDR3 region has 13 residues. Trimming pared 8 bases from V and 12 bases from J, leaving 23 bases between. In DNA form, the CDR3 reads TGTGCCAGCCTTGATTGGAGTGGGACAAGGACGTACTTC. This translates into CASLDWSGTRTYF.

The chain employs TRBV19 and TRBJ1-1, with 7 bases matching TRBD1. The V gene end was trimmed by 3 bases and the J gene end by 4 bases; junction bases not matched to a gene: 8. Looked up from germline, CDR1 is LNHDA and CDR2 is SQIVND (reference sequence). The length of the CDR3 is 15 residues. Written as DNA, the CDR3 is TGTGCCAGTAGTATGCTGCAGGGGGTGGGCACTGAAGCTTTCTTT. Amino acids: CASSMLQGVGTEAFF.

This chain uses TRBV6-5 with TRBJ1-4, with TRBD1 as a possible D gene (6 bases). Between the trimmed V and J ends, which lost 2 bases and 6 bases, there was a span of 16 bases. This CDR3 region has 16 residues. The V gene's germline CDR1 is MNHEY and CDR2 SVGAGI. Written as DNA, the CDR3 is TGTGCCAGCAGTTACAGCCGGACAGCCTTTGATGAAAAACTGTTTTTT. Translating it yields CASSYSRTAFDEKLFF.

Concerning this clone itself: The sample carries other DNA sequences with the same CDR3. CDR3 DNA sequence: TGTGCCTGGAGTGTACTGGGCAGGAATTATGGCTACACCTTC. Protein sequence: CAWSVLGRNYGYTF. J is TRBJ1-2 and V is TRBV30; D gene unclear. V was clipped by 0 bases and J by 5 bases, with 13 bases between them. The CDR3 runs 14 residues. The germline CDR1 and CDR2 sequences are GTSNPN and SVGIG (reference sequence).

This clone was seen a few times. The CDR3 sequence: CATSFGAGADTQYF. For the CDR3, the DNA is TGTGCCACCAGTTTTGGGGCCGGCGCGGATACGCAGTATTTT. The gene calls are TRBV24-1 and TRBJ2-3; D is perhaps TRBD1 (5 bases). Germline values: CDR1 KGHDR, CDR2 SFDVKD. V was shortened by 6 bases and J by 6 bases, with 15 bases between the two germline ends. The CDR3 is 14 amino acids.

The J gene is TRBJ1-2, the V gene TRBV5-4; D is uncertain. CDR1 and CDR2 from the germline V gene are SGHNT and YYREEE (reference sequence). The CDR3 extends over 15 amino acids. Trimming cost V 0 bases and J 1 base, with 10 bases left between them. The CDR3 DNA reads TGTGCCAGCAGCTTGGGAGGGAGAGGTAACTATGGCTACACCTTC. This codes for CASSLGGRGNYGYTF. The full variable domain, rest sourced from reference TRBV5-4 and TRBJ1-2, is ETGVTQSPTHLIKTRGQQVTLRCSSQSGHNTVSWYQQALGQGPQFIFQYYREEENGRGNFPPRFSGLQFPNYSSELNVNALELDDSALYLCASSLGGRGNYGYTFGSGTRLTVV.

V is TRBV5-8 and J is TRBJ2-7; 7 bases are a match to TRBD1. Germline lookup yields CDR1 SGHTS and CDR2 YDEGEE. V was pared by 4 bases and J by 5 bases, with 9 bases of the junction left unmatched. The CDR3 runs 14 residues. CDR3: CASSPGQASDEQYF. The CDR3 bases are TGTGCCAGCAGCCCCGGACAGGCTTCGGACGAGCAGTACTTC.

A note on this clone: Other DNA sequences in this specimen translate into the identical CDR3. V is TRBV7-9 and J is TRBJ1-5; D uncertain. V was cut by 2 bases and J by 4 bases, with 3 bases left in between. Germline CDR1 and CDR2: SEHNR and FQNEAQ (reference sequence). CDR3 size: 12 residues. In DNA form, the CDR3 reads TGTGCCAGCAGCTTACCAAATCAGCCCCAGCATTTT. Translating gives CASSLPNQPQHF.

The chain uses TRBV28 and TRBJ1-4; TRBD1 matches at 9 bases. Trimming removed 5 bases from V and 7 bases from J; junction bases left unmatched: 8. Germline V gene data show CDR1 as MDHEN and CDR2 as SYDVKM. This CDR3 has 15 amino acids. CDR3 sequence reads: CASSTQQGASEKLFF. The CDR3 DNA reads as TGTGCCAGCAGTACCCAACAGGGGGCAAGTGAAAAACTGTTTTTT.

This sequence joins TRBV4-1 and TRBJ1-5; possibly TRBD1 for D (5 bases). The V gene's germline CDR1 is MGHRA and CDR2 YSYEKL. CDR3 length equals 17 residues. V shed 3 bases and J shed 4 bases, with 19 bases lying between them. The CDR3 region is CASSHPGGTALNQPQHF. In DNA, the CDR3 is TGCGCCAGCAGCCACCCAGGCGGGACCGCCCTAAATCAGCCCCAGCATTTT.

The V and J genes are TRBV5-6 and TRBJ1-1; 8 bases map to TRBD1. The CDR3 loop spans 14 amino acids. J gave up 3 bases and V 1 base, and 2 bases lay outside the gene matches. Germline CDR1 is SGHDT and CDR2 is YYEEEE. The DNA for the CDR3 is TGTGCCAGCAGCTTGACAGGGGGGGACACTGAAGCTTTCTTT. It is translated as CASSLTGGDTEAFF.

This sequence joins TRBV6-6 and TRBJ2-1; TRBD2 aligns across 8 bases. Losses at the gene ends were 0 bases for V and 9 bases for J; bases not matched to a gene: 7. The CDR3 spans 15 residues. Germline CDR1 reads MNHNY; CDR2 reads SVGAGI (reference sequence). The CDR3 loop reads CASSYSSGANGEQFF. For the CDR3, the DNA is TGTGCCAGCAGTTACTCTAGCGGGGCTAACGGTGAGCAGTTCTTC.

As regards this clone: The same CDR3 also results from other DNA sequences found in this sample. This chain joins TRBV5-6 and TRBJ1-2; 9 bases match TRBD1. V shed 4 bases and J 5 bases; nucleotides not matched to a gene: 6. This CDR3 has 14 residues. CDR1 and CDR2 from the germline V gene are SGHDT and YYEEEE. CDR3 bases: TGTGCCAGCAGCCCGACAGGGGGAGGGTATGGCTACACCTTC. Its translation: CASSPTGGGYGYTF.

This chain links TRBV3-1 (or the pseudogene TRBV3-2) with TRBJ2-1, with D maybe TRBD1 (6 bases). Germline lookup yields CDR1 LGHDT and CDR2 YNNKEL (reference sequence). This CDR3 region has 17 residues. Trimming removed 4 bases from V and 7 bases from J, with 23 bases in between. In DNA form, the CDR3 reads TGTGCCAGCAGCCCCCATCAGGGGACCAGCGGAACAAATGAGCAGTTCTTC. Residues: CASSPHQGTSGTNEQFF.

CDR3 protein: CASSAGRAGFRNTEAFF. In DNA, the CDR3 is TGTGCCAGCAGCGCCGGGAGGGCCGGATTTAGGAACACTGAAGCTTTCTTT. This chain uses TRBV2 with TRBJ1-1; no reliable D call. There are 17 residues in the CDR3. The germline CDR1 and CDR2 sequences are SNHLY and FYNNEI. Trimming shortened V by 6 bases and J by 1 base, and 21 bases separated the two germline ends.

V and J are TRBV18 and TRBJ2-7; TRBD2 matches 7 bases. From germline, CDR1 is KGHSH and CDR2 LQKENI. The CDR3 consists of 15 residues. Trimming took 0 bases from V and 6 from J; bases not matched to a gene: 8. The DNA for the CDR3 is TGTGCCAGCTCACCACCGTCCACTAGCGAAGGCGAGCAGTACTTC. It is translated as CASSPPSTSEGEQYF.

The rearrangement uses TRBV5-1 and TRBJ1-1; D not certain. V dropped 0 bases and J dropped 5 bases, with 17 bases sitting between them. The CDR3 is made up of 16 amino acids. The germline V gene encodes CDR1 SGHRS and CDR2 YFSETQ. CDR3 in amino acids: CASSLAMLREGTEAFF. The CDR3 nucleotides read TGCGCCAGCAGCTTGGCGATGTTAAGGGAGGGAACTGAAGCTTTCTTT.

The J gene is TRBJ2-5, the V gene TRBV5-1; D is unclear. Deletions cut 4 bases from V and 1 base from J, with 11 bases between. This CDR3 spans 14 amino acids. CDR1 and CDR2 (germline): SGHRS, YFSETQ. The CDR3 loop is CASSPSTLQETQYF. DNA for the CDR3: TGCGCCAGCAGCCCGAGCACCCTCCAAGAGACCCAGTACTTC.

For the CDR3, the DNA is TGTGCCAGCAGTTTATCAAGCCTAGGTGCAGATACGCAGTATTTT. Encoded protein: CASSLSSLGADTQYF. The J gene is TRBJ2-3, the V gene TRBV27; no definite D call. Germline V CDR1 and CDR2: MNHEY, SMNVEV (reference sequence). The CDR3 is 15 amino acids. The ends were cut back, 0 bases at V and 4 bases at J, with 11 bases in the middle.

The V gene is TRBV11-2, the J gene TRBJ2-7; TRBD2 agrees at 9 bases. The junction had 4 bases not matched to a gene; V was cut back by 5 bases and J by 5 bases. Germline assignment: CDR1 SGHAT and CDR2 FQNNGV. The CDR3 extends over 13 amino acids. The CDR3 loop reads CASSRPSGDEQYF. Written as DNA, the CDR3 is TGTGCCAGCAGCAGGCCTAGCGGGGACGAGCAGTACTTC.

The table lists this clone with a count of one. The chain combines TRBV4-2 with TRBJ1-6; no clear D gene. CDR3 length: 13 residues. The germline CDR1 and CDR2 sequences are LGHNA and YNFKEQ. Deletions cut 4 bases from V and 5 bases from J, with 6 bases between. The CDR3 loop reads CASSPRDNSPLHF. CDR3 coding DNA: TGTGCCAGCAGCCCCCGCGATAATTCACCCCTCCACTTT.

The rearrangement links TRBV4-2 to TRBJ2-3; 8 nucleotides align to TRBD1. With V trimmed by 4 bases and J by 3 bases, 6 bases remained unmatched. Germline lookup yields CDR1 LGHNA and CDR2 YNFKEQ. This CDR3 has 15 residues. The CDR3 nucleotides are TGTGCCAGCAGCCGCTACAGGGGGGTAACAGATACGCAGTATTTT. It codes for CASSRYRGVTDTQYF.

CDR3 DNA sequence: TGTGCCAGCAGCTTAATCGAGGATTCACCCCTCCACTTT. Translation gives CASSLIEDSPLHF. The genes are TRBV11-1 and TRBJ1-6; D unclear. Trimming cost V 2 bases and J 8 bases, with 7 bases left between them. This CDR3 is built from 13 residues. The germline V gene has CDR1 SGHAT and CDR2 FQDESV (reference sequence).